Following are 15 T cell receptor beta chains from one sample sequenced in a study of control samples from healthy donors and cancer patients. Only in-frame clones appear in the TCRdb table, and some are missing; sequencing was by immunoSEQ multiplex PCR. The sample yields tens of thousands of clones, approximately 84% seen once. Sequenced sample: PBMCs. Source of these receptors: a man between 65 and 79 years old with lung cancer.

The gene calls are TRBV27 and TRBJ1-2, with D possibly matching TRBD1 (6 bases). The CDR3 length is 14 residues. Trimming cost V 5 bases and J 8 bases, with 18 bases left between them. In germline, CDR1 is MNHEY, CDR2 SMNVEV (reference sequence). The DNA of the CDR3 is TGTGCCAGCAGTCCCAACGACAGGCCAAAAGGCTACACCTTC. Protein product: CASSPNDRPKGYTF.

This chain uses TRBV19 with TRBJ1-4, with 8 bases fitting TRBD1. The CDR3 runs 14 residues. Germline V gives CDR1 LNHDA, CDR2 SQIVND (reference sequence). The V segment lost 5 bases and the J segment 8 bases; nucleotides outside the gene matches: 7. The CDR3 DNA reads TGTGCCAGTAGTGCCGGGACAGGAAGGGAAAAACTGTTTTTT. Translating gives CASSAGTGREKLFF.

The chain employs TRBV2 and TRBJ2-5; D unclear. V dropped 2 bases and J dropped 3 bases, with 7 bases sitting between them. CDR3 length equals 13 residues. Germline V lookup: CDR1 SNHLY, CDR2 FYNNEI. CDR3 sequence (DNA): TGTGCCAGCAGTGAAAGCCCCAAAGAGACCCAGTACTTC. This translates into CASSESPKETQYF.

The chain carries TRBV9 and TRBJ1-5; 10 bases match TRBD1. With 0 bases clipped from V and 6 bases from J, the junction kept 3 bases outside the gene matches. CDR1 SGDLS and CDR2 YYNGEE come from the germline V gene. The CDR3 totals 15 residues. CDR3 nucleotide sequence: TGTGCCAGCAGCGTAGGGACAGGGGGAGGTCAGCCCCAGCATTTT. Translation gives CASSVGTGGGQPQHF.

The CDR3 DNA reads as TGTGCCAGCAGGGCGGACAGTAGCAATCAGCCCCAGCATTTT. This codes for CASRADSSNQPQHF. The chain carries TRBV6-5 and TRBJ1-5; TRBD1 is a possible D gene (6 bases). The germline V gene has CDR1 MNHEY and CDR2 SVGAGI. This CDR3 region has 14 residues. V lost 6 bases, J lost 0 bases, and 9 bases lay in between.

The V call is TRBV18, the J call TRBJ1-6, with TRBD1 matching over 8 bases. V dropped 1 base and J dropped 6; count of bases not matched to a gene: 8. The CDR3 covers 17 residues. Germline values: CDR1 KGHSH, CDR2 LQKENI. CDR3 coding DNA: TGTGCCAGCTCACCACTCCCGACAGGGGTCCGTAATTCACCCCTCCACTTT. It codes for CASSPLPTGVRNSPLHF.

This chain joins TRBV23-1 and TRBJ2-7, with 11 nucleotides matching TRBD2. TRBV23-1 has ORF status, its function being uncertain. The V gene end was trimmed by 8 bases and the J gene end by 3 bases; junction bases not matched to a gene: 12. The CDR3 runs 16 residues. The CDR3 DNA sequence: TGCGCCAGCGGCAAACTAGCGGGGGTCGACCACTACGAGCAGTACTTC. Amino acid sequence: CASGKLAGVDHYEQYF.

V gene TRBV7-3 combines with J gene TRBJ2-2; TRBD1 aligns across 7 bases. This CDR3 comprises 16 residues. With V trimmed by 2 bases and J by 0 bases, 3 bases remained unmatched. CDR1 and CDR2 from the germline V gene are SGHTA and FQGTGA. CDR3 in DNA: TGTGCCAGCAGCTTAGAGGGGACAGCGAACACCGGGGAGCTGTTTTTT. It specifies CASSLEGTANTGELFF.

The rearrangement joins TRBV5-6 to TRBJ2-3, with 13 bases that match TRBD2. The CDR3 loop spans 16 amino acids. CDR1 and CDR2 (germline): SGHDT, YYEEEE. Losses at the gene ends were 4 bases for V and 1 base for J; bases not matched to a gene: 3. CDR3 sequence (DNA): TGTGCCAGCAGCCCGGGGACTAGCGGGGGCACAGATACGCAGTATTTT. It yields the protein CASSPGTSGGTDTQYF.

The chain recombines TRBV3-1 (or the pseudogene TRBV3-2) with TRBJ1-2; D unclear. V was shortened by 1 base and J by 0 bases, with 3 bases between the two germline ends. Germline V gene data show CDR1 as LGHDT and CDR2 as YNNKEL (reference sequence). This CDR3 is built from 13 residues. The CDR3 sequence: CASSQAANYGYTF. The CDR3 nucleotides read TGTGCCAGCAGCCAAGCAGCTAACTATGGCTACACCTTC.

The V gene is TRBV5-1, the J gene TRBJ1-1; tentatively, D is TRBD1 (5 bases). Germline CDR1 is SGHRS and CDR2 is YFSETQ. V dropped 1 base and J dropped 3 bases, with 13 bases sitting between them. This CDR3 has 15 residues. CDR3 coding DNA: TGCGCCAGCAGCTTGTCAGGGAAGTGGGACACTGAAGCTTTCTTT. Its protein product is CASSLSGKWDTEAFF.

In this sample, this clone turned up a few times. The chain joins TRBV5-1 to TRBJ1-6; D might be TRBD1 (6 bases). CDR3 length: 14 residues. The germline CDR1 and CDR2 sequences are SGHRS and YFSETQ. V lost 3 bases to trimming and J lost 7 bases, with 11 bases between them. CDR3 sequence (DNA): TGCGCCAGCAGCTGGACAGATATAAATTCACCCCTCCACTTT. Translation: CASSWTDINSPLHF.

The rearrangement joins TRBV18 to TRBJ2-3; 12 bases agree with TRBD1. The CDR3 sequence is 21 residues long. V lost 4 bases to trimming and J lost 0 bases; unmatched junction nucleotides: 17. Germline loops: CDR1 KGHSH, CDR2 LQKENI. CDR3 sequence (DNA): TGTGCCAGCTCACTGCGGGACAGGGGGCCGGTGAGGCAAACTAGCACAGATACGCAGTATTTT. This translates into CASSLRDRGPVRQTSTDTQYF.

This chain links TRBV2 with TRBJ2-5; the D is unclear. The germline V and J ends were trimmed by 8 bases and 6 bases, with 13 bases remaining between them. Looked up from germline, CDR1 is SNHLY and CDR2 is FYNNEI. The CDR3 consists of 12 residues. The CDR3 DNA reads TGTGCCAGCGGCCTATTAAGTCAGACCCAGTACTTC. Protein: CASGLLSQTQYF.

This clone was seen a handful of times. V gene TRBV27 combines with J gene TRBJ2-7; 9 bases map to TRBD1. Germline V gene lookup returns CDR1 MNHEY and CDR2 SMNVEV (reference sequence). This CDR3 contains 15 residues. V was pared by 7 bases and J by 4 bases, with 11 bases of the junction left unmatched. The CDR3, as DNA: TGTGCCAGCAAAAACCCGGGACAGGGCACGTACGAGCAGTACTTC. Protein: CASKNPGQGTYEQYF.